This TCR beta chain was found in a study of T-cell memory formation after mild COVID-19. Overall study findings and caveats: The main location of contracting CD4+ clones was CM and EM, and that of contracting CD8+ clones was EMRA.

TCRdb passed the 5' RACE reads through MiXCR, listing each CDR3 protein once. The sample holds 300,000 to 400,000 distinct CDR3 sequences, 15% to 20% seen once. For this clonotype: Its specificity is not known.

This receptor was obtained from a man between 18 and 29 years old who had mild COVID-19 (a few samples of this study predate the infection). Cell type and time point are not known. The specimen sequenced was PBMCs or a T cell subset sorted from them (not recorded which).

CDR3: CASSLGQGLGTDTQYF. In nucleotides, the CDR3 is TGTGCCAGCAGTTTAGGACAGGGGCTGGGCACAGATACGCAGTATTTT. This rearrangement joins TRBV12-3 or TRBV12-4 to TRBJ2-3; TRBD1 agrees at 8 bases. J was trimmed by 1 base and V by 1 base; bases with no gene match: 4. The CDR3 runs to 16 residues.